The 5 T cell receptor beta chains below all came from one sample that was sequenced in a study of blood T cell repertoires in COVID-19. The data were produced by immunoSEQ multiplex PCR, yet TCRdb's version contains in-frame clones alone and is incomplete. The sample yields approximately 100,000 clones, around 93% seen once. Sample: peripheral blood. The receptors derive from a middle-aged man with acute or convalescent COVID-19.

This clone was detected a few times. The chain combines TRBV5-6 with TRBJ1-4; the D gene is possibly TRBD1 (6 bases). The CDR3 runs to 16 residues. The V and J ends lost 1 base and 5 bases respectively, with 15 bases between them. Germline V lookup: CDR1 SGHDT, CDR2 YYEEEE. DNA for the CDR3: TGTGCCAGCAGCTTGCAGGGGCACCTACTAAATGAAAAACTGTTTTTT. It is translated as CASSLQGHLLNEKLFF.

This chain connects TRBV19 to TRBJ1-5, with D possibly being TRBD1 (5 bases). V lost 10 bases to trimming and J lost 5 bases, with 15 bases between them. The germline V gene encodes CDR1 LNHDA and CDR2 SQIVND (reference sequence). This CDR3 is built from 13 residues. The CDR3 protein is CATRGFFDQPQHF. CDR3 nucleotides: TGTGCCACACGGGGGTTCTTTGATCAGCCCCAGCATTTT.

The gene calls are TRBV12-3 or TRBV12-4 and TRBJ1-1; D is undetermined. The CDR3 totals 12 residues. Trimming shortened V by 4 bases and J by 5 bases, and 8 bases separated the two germline ends. The CDR3 region is CASSSGGTEAFF. CDR3 in DNA: TGTGCCAGCAGTTCAGGAGGAACTGAAGCTTTCTTT.

V is TRBV2 and J is TRBJ1-6; 11 bases map to TRBD1. CDR3 size: 15 residues. The germline gives CDR1 SNHLY, CDR2 FYNNEI. Trimming removed 1 base from V and 12 bases from J; junction bases left unmatched: 5. In DNA form, the CDR3 reads TGTGCCAGCAGTGAAGGGACAGGGGGCGGCAGACCCCTCCACTTT. Translating it yields CASSEGTGGGRPLHF.

J is TRBJ1-3 and V is TRBV5-1; 9 bases are shared with TRBD1. CDR1 SGHRS and CDR2 YFSETQ come from the germline V gene. Unmatched junction bases numbered 5, after V lost 0 bases and J lost 4 bases. The CDR3 sequence is 16 residues long. As DNA, the CDR3 is TGCGCCAGCAGCTTGGCTGGGACAGGGCAAGGAAACACCATATATTTT. Its protein product is CASSLAGTGQGNTIYF.